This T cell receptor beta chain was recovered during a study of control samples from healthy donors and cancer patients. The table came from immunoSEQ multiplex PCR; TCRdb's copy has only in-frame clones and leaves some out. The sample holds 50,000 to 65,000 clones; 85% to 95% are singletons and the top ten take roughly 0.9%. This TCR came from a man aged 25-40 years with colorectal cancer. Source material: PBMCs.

This CDR3 reads CATVDRGNLAKNIQYF. CDR3 nucleotide sequence: TGTGCCACCGTTGACAGGGGGAATCTAGCCAAAAACATTCAGTACTTC. The rearrangement links TRBV15 to TRBJ2-4, with 9 bases fitting TRBD1. Germline assignment: CDR1 LNHNV and CDR2 YYDKDF (reference sequence). This CDR3 is built from 16 residues. V shed 8 bases and J 0 bases; nucleotides not matched to a gene: 8.